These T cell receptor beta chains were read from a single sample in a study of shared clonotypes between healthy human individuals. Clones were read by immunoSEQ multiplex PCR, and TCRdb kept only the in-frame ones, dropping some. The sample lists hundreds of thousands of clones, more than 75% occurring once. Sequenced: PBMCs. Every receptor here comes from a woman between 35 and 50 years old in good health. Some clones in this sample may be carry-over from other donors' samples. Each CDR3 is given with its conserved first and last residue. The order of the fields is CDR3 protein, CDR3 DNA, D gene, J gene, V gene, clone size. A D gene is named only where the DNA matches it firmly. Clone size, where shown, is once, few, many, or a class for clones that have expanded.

CDR3 protein: CAWRETDYYGYTF
CDR3 DNA: TGTGCCTGGAGAGAGACGGATTACTATGGCTACACCTTC
D gene: -
J gene: TRBJ1-2
V gene: TRBV30
clone size: -

CDR3 protein: CSAGATGEKLFF
CDR3 DNA: TGCAGCGCTGGGGCGACCGGTGAAAAACTGTTTTTT
D gene: -
J gene: TRBJ1-4
V gene: TRBV29-1
clone size: -

CDR3 protein: CASSSLQGETQFF
CDR3 DNA: TGTGCCAGCAGCTCGTTACAGGGCGAGACGCAGTTCTTC
D gene: -
J gene: TRBJ2-1
V gene: TRBV7-9
clone size: once

CDR3 protein: CASSPPTSGRGELFF
CDR3 DNA: TGTGCCAGCTCACCACCGACTAGCGGGCGTGGGGAGCTGTTTTTT
D gene: TRBD2
J gene: TRBJ2-2
V gene: TRBV18
clone size: many

CDR3 protein: CASSDSIGREQYF
CDR3 DNA: TGTGCCAGCAGTGACTCGATAGGGAGAGAGCAGTACTTC
D gene: -
J gene: TRBJ2-7
V gene: TRBV2
clone size: -

CDR3 protein: CASSFPTSGINTGELFF
CDR3 DNA: TGTGCCAGCAGCTTTCCGACTAGCGGGATCAACACCGGGGAGCTGTTTTTT
D gene: TRBD2
J gene: TRBJ2-2
V gene: TRBV5-8
clone size: many

CDR3 protein: CATGPGEYSNQPQHF
CDR3 DNA: TGTGCCACCGGGCCGGGGGAATATAGCAATCAGCCCCAGCATTTT
D gene: -
J gene: TRBJ1-5
V gene: TRBV28
clone size: -

CDR3 protein: CAADGEQFF
CDR3 DNA: TGTGCCGCAGACGGTGAGCAGTTCTTC
D gene: -
J gene: TRBJ2-1
V gene: TRBV30
clone size: many

CDR3 protein: CASSFAGRSYNEQFF
CDR3 DNA: TGTGCCAGCAGTTTTGCGGGACGCTCCTACAATGAGCAGTTCTTC
D gene: -
J gene: TRBJ2-1
V gene: TRBV28
clone size: -

CDR3 protein: CASSQDLAGRGTSEQYF
CDR3 DNA: TGCGCCAGCAGCCAAGATTTGGCGGGCAGGGGGACCTCCGAGCAGTACTTC
D gene: TRBD1
J gene: TRBJ2-7
V gene: TRBV4-1
clone size: -

CDR3 protein: CASSLETGTDTQYF
CDR3 DNA: TGTGCCAGCAGCTTGGAGACAGGGACAGATACGCAGTATTTT
D gene: TRBD1
J gene: TRBJ2-3
V gene: TRBV5-4
clone size: -

CDR3 protein: CAISELGFSYNEQFF
CDR3 DNA: TGTGCCATCAGTGAGTTGGGATTCTCCTACAATGAGCAGTTCTTC
D gene: -
J gene: TRBJ2-1
V gene: TRBV10-3
clone size: -

CDR3 protein: CSAIGGHEQFF
CDR3 DNA: TGCAGTGCTATCGGGGGCCATGAGCAGTTCTTC
D gene: -
J gene: TRBJ2-1
V gene: TRBV20-1
clone size: -

CDR3 protein: CASSPPGRGQETQYF
CDR3 DNA: TGTGCCAGCAGTCCCCCTGGGAGGGGTCAAGAGACCCAGTACTTC
D gene: TRBD2
J gene: TRBJ2-5
V gene: TRBV28
clone size: -

CDR3 protein: CASSPTLLQSPVFWFF
CDR3 DNA: TGTGCCAGTAGTCCGACCCTCTTGCAGTCTCCTGTATTCTGGTTCTTC
D gene: -
J gene: TRBJ2-1
V gene: TRBV19
clone size: -

CDR3 protein: CASSVGDRGLGEQYF
CDR3 DNA: TGTGCCAGCAGCGTAGGGGACAGGGGGCTGGGCGAGCAGTACTTC
D gene: TRBD1
J gene: TRBJ2-7
V gene: TRBV9
clone size: many

CDR3 protein: CASSYGQGETGELFF
CDR3 DNA: TGTGCCAGCAGCTATGGACAGGGTGAAACCGGGGAGCTGTTTTTT
D gene: TRBD1
J gene: TRBJ2-2
V gene: TRBV6-5
clone size: -

CDR3 protein: CASSPRGRSYEQYF
CDR3 DNA: TGTGCCAGCTCACCGCGCGGGAGGAGTTACGAGCAGTACTTC
D gene: TRBD2
J gene: TRBJ2-7
V gene: TRBV18
clone size: -

CDR3 protein: CASSLGPSNQPQHF
CDR3 DNA: TGTGCCAGCAGCCTTGGACCCAGCAATCAGCCCCAGCATTTT
D gene: -
J gene: TRBJ1-5
V gene: TRBV5-5
clone size: -

CDR3 protein: CASTQQETQYF
CDR3 DNA: TGTGCCAGCACCCAGCAAGAGACCCAGTACTTC
D gene: -
J gene: TRBJ2-5
V gene: TRBV2
clone size: -

CDR3 protein: CASSLGLAGRYEQYF
CDR3 DNA: TGCGCCAGCAGCTTGGGACTAGCTGGTCGCTACGAGCAGTACTTC
D gene: TRBD2
J gene: TRBJ2-7
V gene: TRBV5-1
clone size: -

CDR3 protein: CASRDFGANEKLFF
CDR3 DNA: TGCGCCAGCAGGGACTTTGGGGCTAATGAAAAACTGTTTTTT
D gene: -
J gene: TRBJ1-4
V gene: TRBV5-1
clone size: -

CDR3 protein: CASSLWPPRGAEAFF
CDR3 DNA: TGTGCCAGCAGCTTATGGCCTCCGCGAGGCGCTGAAGCTTTCTTT
D gene: -
J gene: TRBJ1-1
V gene: TRBV7-9
clone size: -

CDR3 protein: CASSSLTSGSGDTQYF
CDR3 DNA: TGCGCCAGCAGCTCGCTGACTAGCGGGAGTGGAGATACGCAGTATTTT
D gene: TRBD2
J gene: TRBJ2-3
V gene: TRBV5-1
clone size: -

CDR3 protein: CASSPQGGGNTIYF
CDR3 DNA: TGTGCCAGCAGTCCCCAGGGCGGCGGAAACACCATATATTTT
D gene: -
J gene: TRBJ1-3
V gene: TRBV2
clone size: -

CDR3 protein: CASSDSGTPGELFF
CDR3 DNA: TGTGCCAGCAGTGACTCTGGGACGCCCGGGGAGCTGTTTTTT
D gene: -
J gene: TRBJ2-2
V gene: TRBV6-4
clone size: many

CDR3 protein: CASSLFPGGSGEKLFF
CDR3 DNA: TGTGCCAGCAGCTTATTCCCGGGGGGCTCGGGAGAAAAACTGTTTTTT
D gene: -
J gene: TRBJ1-4
V gene: TRBV7-2
clone size: few

CDR3 protein: CASSLVGEGPRNEQFF
CDR3 DNA: TGTGCCAGCAGCTTAGTGGGGGAGGGCCCGCGCAATGAGCAGTTCTTC
D gene: TRBD2
J gene: TRBJ2-1
V gene: TRBV7-9
clone size: few

CDR3 protein: CASRLVLTGYNEQFF
CDR3 DNA: TGTGCAAGTCGCTTGGTGCTTACAGGATACAATGAGCAGTTCTTC
D gene: -
J gene: TRBJ2-1
V gene: TRBV12-2
clone size: -

CDR3 protein: CASSSAYTEAFF
CDR3 DNA: TGTGCCAGCAGCTCAGCGTACACTGAAGCTTTCTTT
D gene: -
J gene: TRBJ1-1
V gene: TRBV6-5
clone size: -

CDR3 protein: CASSLDGGEKLFF
CDR3 DNA: TGTGCCAGCAGCTTAGATGGTGGTGAAAAACTGTTTTTT
D gene: -
J gene: TRBJ1-4
V gene: TRBV7-9
clone size: few

CDR3 protein: CASSRQVSSGANVLTF
CDR3 DNA: TGCGCCAGCAGCCGCCAGGTTTCCTCTGGGGCCAACGTCCTGACTTTC
D gene: -
J gene: TRBJ2-6
V gene: TRBV4-3
clone size: -

CDR3 protein: CASRRTSGSNEQFF
CDR3 DNA: TGTGCCAGCAGGAGGACTAGCGGGAGCAATGAGCAGTTCTTC
D gene: TRBD2
J gene: TRBJ2-1
V gene: TRBV27
clone size: -

CDR3 protein: CASSTQGSVNTGELFF
CDR3 DNA: TGTGCCAGCTCAACCCAGGGTAGCGTTAACACCGGGGAGCTGTTTTTT
D gene: -
J gene: TRBJ2-2
V gene: TRBV18
clone size: -

CDR3 protein: CASRPTGYYGYTF
CDR3 DNA: TGTGCCAGCAGGCCCACAGGGTACTATGGCTACACCTTC
D gene: -
J gene: TRBJ1-2
V gene: TRBV7-2
clone size: many

CDR3 protein: CASSLERVSYTF
CDR3 DNA: TGTGCCAGCAGCTTGGAGAGGGTTAGCTACACCTTC
D gene: -
J gene: TRBJ1-2
V gene: TRBV7-2
clone size: -

CDR3 protein: CASSLALGGEGSGYTF
CDR3 DNA: TGTGCCAGCAGCTTAGCGCTGGGAGGGGAAGGGAGTGGCTACACCTTC
D gene: -
J gene: TRBJ1-2
V gene: TRBV7-9
clone size: -

CDR3 protein: CASRLGLSSYNEQFF
CDR3 DNA: TGTGCCAGTAGGCTGGGACTAAGTTCCTACAATGAGCAGTTCTTC
D gene: TRBD2
J gene: TRBJ2-1
V gene: TRBV19
clone size: -

CDR3 protein: CASRGEAGGSGEQYF
CDR3 DNA: TGCGCCAGCAGGGGTGAGGCGGGAGGATCTGGCGAGCAGTACTTC
D gene: TRBD2
J gene: TRBJ2-7
V gene: TRBV5-1
clone size: -

CDR3 protein: CAWSGLAGADTQYF
CDR3 DNA: TGTGCCTGGTCTGGACTAGCGGGAGCAGATACGCAGTATTTT
D gene: TRBD2
J gene: TRBJ2-3
V gene: TRBV30
clone size: -

CDR3 protein: CASSLAPGGVNYGYTF
CDR3 DNA: TGCGCCAGCAGCTTGGCCCCGGGAGGGGTAAACTATGGCTACACCTTC
D gene: -
J gene: TRBJ1-2
V gene: TRBV5-1
clone size: -

CDR3 protein: CASSSQPGGETQYF
CDR3 DNA: TGTGCCAGCAGCTCCCAACCGGGAGGCGAGACCCAGTACTTC
D gene: TRBD2
J gene: TRBJ2-5
V gene: TRBV7-8
clone size: -

CDR3 protein: CAWRGTGSGYEQYF
CDR3 DNA: TGTGCCTGGAGAGGGACAGGGTCTGGCTACGAGCAGTACTTC
D gene: TRBD1
J gene: TRBJ2-7
V gene: TRBV30
clone size: -

CDR3 protein: CASSLLSSNQPQHF
CDR3 DNA: TGTGCCAGCAGTTTATTGTCTAGCAATCAGCCCCAGCATTTT
D gene: -
J gene: TRBJ1-5
V gene: TRBV28
clone size: -

CDR3 protein: CASSVTSGGPYEQYF
CDR3 DNA: TGTGCCAGCAGTGTGACTAGCGGGGGGCCCTACGAGCAGTACTTC
D gene: TRBD2
J gene: TRBJ2-7
V gene: TRBV2
clone size: many

CDR3 protein: CAWSAAEQFF
CDR3 DNA: TGTGCCTGGAGTGCGGCAGAGCAGTTCTTC
D gene: -
J gene: TRBJ2-1
V gene: TRBV30
clone size: once

CDR3 protein: CASSAGRGTYNEQFF
CDR3 DNA: TGTGCCAGCAGTGCAGGCAGGGGCACCTACAATGAGCAGTTCTTC
D gene: -
J gene: TRBJ2-1
V gene: TRBV2
clone size: once

CDR3 protein: CASSSMQGAETQYF
CDR3 DNA: TGTGCTAGCAGCTCAATGCAGGGGGCTGAGACCCAGTACTTC
D gene: TRBD1
J gene: TRBJ2-5
V gene: TRBV7-7
clone size: many

CDR3 protein: CASSPRGGRNTGELFF
CDR3 DNA: TGTGCCAGCAGCCCTAGGGGGGGACGAAACACCGGGGAGCTGTTTTTT
D gene: -
J gene: TRBJ2-2
V gene: TRBV14
clone size: -

CDR3 protein: CASSLTASPPLVGSYEQYF
CDR3 DNA: TGTGCCAGCAGCTTGACGGCATCCCCTCCTCTCGTGGGCTCCTACGAGCAGTACTTC
D gene: -
J gene: TRBJ2-7
V gene: TRBV11-1
clone size: -